What follows are 20 T cell receptor beta chains derived from one specimen sequenced in a study of cytomegalovirus exposure and HLA in healthy donors. A multiplex PCR was run with 60 Vbeta primers and 13 Jbeta primers. Generated by immunoSEQ multiplex PCR, the TCRdb table keeps only in-frame clones and is missing some. The sample has some 180,000 clones, about 90% seen once. Sequencing input: PBMCs. The receptors stem from a girl under three years old in good health and CMV-seronegative.

The J gene is TRBJ2-7, the V gene TRBV7-2; 8 bases agree with TRBD1. The ends lost 1 base at V and 2 bases at J; junction bases unmatched: 10. Per germline, CDR1 SGHTA and CDR2 FQGNSA. CDR3 length: 17 residues. The CDR3 loop is CASSLVSPRTGPYEQYF. As DNA, the CDR3 is TGTGCCAGCAGCTTAGTCTCGCCTAGGACAGGGCCCTACGAGCAGTACTTC.

V is TRBV7-7 and J is TRBJ2-2; possibly TRBD2 for D (6 bases). V shed 2 bases and J shed 6 bases, with 16 bases lying between them. The CDR3 consists of 16 residues. From germline, CDR1 is SSHAT and CDR2 FNYEAQ (reference sequence). The CDR3 DNA is TGTGCCAGCAGCTTAAGTCCGACTAGATCGGCCGGGGAGCTGTTTTTT. Protein sequence: CASSLSPTRSAGELFF. Full variable domain (missing parts from reference TRBV7-7 and TRBJ2-2): GAGVSQSPRYKVTKRGQDVTLRCDPISSHATLYWYQQALGQGPEFLTYFNYEAQPDKSGLPSDRFSAERPEGSISTLTIQRTEQRDSAMYRCASSLSPTRSAGELFFGEGSRLTVL.

This sequence joins TRBV5-1 and TRBJ2-6, with D maybe TRBD1 (5 bases). Germline lookup yields CDR1 SGHRS and CDR2 YFSETQ. V was pared by 2 bases and J by 0 bases, with 15 bases between. The CDR3 contains 18 residues. The DNA of the CDR3 is TGCGCCAGCAGCTTAACGCCAGGGCCCTTCTCTGGGGCCAACGTCCTGACTTTC. Protein: CASSLTPGPFSGANVLTF.

The J gene is TRBJ2-7, the V gene TRBV6-5; 8 positions agree with TRBD1. Germline assignment: CDR1 MNHEY and CDR2 SVGAGI. The junction had 7 bases not matched to a gene; V was cut back by 4 bases and J by 2 bases. The CDR3 length is 15 residues. The CDR3 DNA reads TGTGCCAGCAGTTCCGGACAGGGTTTGGCCTACGAGCAGTACTTC. It translates to CASSSGQGLAYEQYF.

The rearrangement links TRBV5-1 to TRBJ1-2; D is undetermined. The V end was cut by 4 bases, the J end by 4 bases, with 11 bases between. CDR1 and CDR2 (germline): SGHRS, YFSETQ. The CDR3 spans 13 residues. Written as DNA, the CDR3 is TGCGCCAGCAGCGGCGGTGGAGTCTATGGCTACACCTTC. Its translation is CASSGGGVYGYTF.

V gene TRBV4-1 combines with J gene TRBJ2-1; D remains ambiguous. The CDR3 runs to 12 residues. V was clipped by 5 bases and J by 6 bases, with 8 bases between them. CDR1 MGHRA and CDR2 YSYEKL come from the germline V gene. Here the CDR3 reads CASSLRVNEQFF. The CDR3, as DNA: TGCGCCAGCAGCTTGAGAGTCAATGAGCAGTTCTTC.

This sequence joins TRBV4-2 and TRBJ2-5, with 8 positions matching TRBD2. Matching the DNA end better, TRBJ2-7 makes the J call doubtful. This CDR3 region has 16 residues. Germline CDR1 is LGHNA and CDR2 is YNFKEQ. The CDR3 loop is CASSQEPSGGTYEQYF. Here the CDR3 DNA reads TGTGCCAGCAGCCAAGAACCGAGCGGGGGCACCTACGAGCAGTACTTC.

The chain recombines TRBV6-5 with TRBJ2-3, with a weak D call TRBD2 (5 bases). CDR3 length: 13 amino acids. Trimming left V 11 bases short and J 0 bases short, with 12 bases between. Germline loops: CDR1 MNHEY, CDR2 SVGAGI. CDR3 sequence (DNA): TGTGCCTCCACGCGCGGGAGCACAGATACGCAGTATTTT. The encoded protein is CASTRGSTDTQYF.

V is TRBV5-4 and J is TRBJ1-4; the D is unclear. The CDR3 has 14 amino acids. CDR1 and CDR2 (germline): SGHNT, YYREEE (reference sequence). Trimming stripped 1 base from V and 7 bases from J, with 11 bases between. DNA for the CDR3: TGTGCCAGCAGCTTGTCCGGGGAGGGTGAAAAACTGTTTTTT. This sequence encodes CASSLSGEGEKLFF.

The CDR3 sequence: CASSFRLLSGANVLTF. CDR3 nucleotides: TGTGCCAGCAGCTTTCGACTTCTCTCTGGGGCCAACGTCCTGACTTTC. This rearrangement joins TRBV7-9 to TRBJ2-6; D ambiguous. Per the germline V gene, CDR1 is SEHNR and CDR2 is FQNEAQ (reference sequence). V was trimmed by 3 bases and J by 0 bases, leaving 9 bases between them. The CDR3 runs 16 residues.

V usage is TRBV7-8 and J usage is TRBJ2-7; TRBD1 might be the D (6 bases). Germline-derived CDR1 and CDR2 are SGHVS and FQNEAQ. The V end lost 5 bases, the J end lost 9 bases, and 14 bases lay between the germline ends. The CDR3 has 12 amino acids. The chain's CDR3 is CASSPTGPGQYF. DNA for the CDR3: TGTGCCAGCAGCCCAACAGGGCCCGGGCAGTACTTC.

The gene calls are TRBV5-1 and TRBJ2-5; 8 bases map to TRBD1. The germline CDR1 and CDR2 sequences are SGHRS and YFSETQ. V lost 4 bases and J lost 4; bases outside the gene matches: 3. This CDR3 spans 13 amino acids. The CDR3 loop reads CASSPGTGETQYF. CDR3 bases: TGCGCCAGCAGCCCGGGGACAGGAGAGACCCAGTACTTC.

The chain joins TRBV4-3 to TRBJ2-4; the match to TRBD2 covers 7 bases. CDR3 length: 18 residues. The germline CDR1 and CDR2 sequences are LGHNA and YSLEER. J lost 8 bases, V lost 0 bases, and 16 bases had no gene match. The CDR3 protein is CASSQDLLAAGGLDIQYF. CDR3 bases: TGCGCCAGCAGCCAAGATCTGCTAGCGGCGGGCGGCTTGGACATTCAGTACTTC.

This chain links TRBV18 with TRBJ2-5, with D possibly matching TRBD1 (5 bases). The germline CDR1 and CDR2 sequences are KGHSH and LQKENI. CDR3 size: 13 residues. Trimming cost V 6 bases and J 2 bases, with 10 bases left between them. CDR3 amino acids: CASSQQEQETQYF. CDR3 bases: TGTGCCAGCTCGCAACAGGAGCAAGAGACCCAGTACTTC.

The rearrangement uses TRBV28 and TRBJ2-1; 13 nucleotides agree with TRBD2. The junction had 8 bases not matched to a gene; V was cut back by 4 bases and J by 8 bases. Germline CDR1 MDHEN, CDR2 SYDVKM. The CDR3 contains 16 residues. The CDR3 region is CASSSWTSGSTYEQFF. The CDR3 DNA sequence: TGTGCCAGCAGTTCGTGGACTAGCGGGAGCACTTATGAGCAGTTCTTC.

The V and J genes are TRBV6-6 and TRBJ1-5; D remains ambiguous. Between the trimmed V and J ends, which lost 5 bases and 9 bases, there was a span of 14 bases. CDR3 length equals 13 residues. The germline gives CDR1 MNHNY, CDR2 SVGAGI (reference sequence). The CDR3 nucleotides read TGTGCCAGCAGTAAGACGAGCGATTGGCCCCAGCATTTT. It specifies CASSKTSDWPQHF.

The rearrangement joins TRBV5-1 to TRBJ2-3, with 9 bases lining up with TRBD2. In germline, CDR1 is SGHRS, CDR2 YFSETQ. V gave up 2 bases and J gave up 5 bases; unmatched junction bases: 3. This CDR3 is 14 amino acids long. This chain's CDR3 is CASSFSGSEDTQYF. DNA for the CDR3: TGCGCCAGCAGCTTTAGCGGGAGTGAAGATACGCAGTATTTT.

A single count supports this clone. This rearrangement joins TRBV5-1 to TRBJ2-3; TRBD2 aligns across 12 bases. The germline V gene encodes CDR1 SGHRS and CDR2 YFSETQ. CDR3 length: 16 amino acids. V trimming: 4 bases; J trimming: 4 bases; junction bases outside the gene matches: 7. The CDR3 here is CASSPGLAGMADTQYF. CDR3 in DNA: TGCGCCAGCAGCCCGGGACTAGCGGGTATGGCAGATACGCAGTATTTT.

This chain joins TRBV6-5 and TRBJ2-3; D is uncertain. Germline V gene data show CDR1 as MNHEY and CDR2 as SVGAGI. Trimming pared 8 bases from V and 1 base from J, leaving 10 bases between. This CDR3 has 13 residues. CDR3 DNA sequence: TGTGCCAGCCGGAGTTCAGGCACAGATACGCAGTATTTT. Amino acid sequence: CASRSSGTDTQYF.

Here the CDR3 DNA reads TGCGCCAGCAGCAAAGGACAGTCCACTGAAGCTTTCTTT. The encoded protein is CASSKGQSTEAFF. The rearrangement uses TRBV4-3 and TRBJ1-1, with a possible D match to TRBD1 (6 bases). CDR1 and CDR2 (germline): LGHNA, YSLEER. V lost 5 bases, J lost 4 bases, and 11 bases lay in between. CDR3 size: 13 residues.